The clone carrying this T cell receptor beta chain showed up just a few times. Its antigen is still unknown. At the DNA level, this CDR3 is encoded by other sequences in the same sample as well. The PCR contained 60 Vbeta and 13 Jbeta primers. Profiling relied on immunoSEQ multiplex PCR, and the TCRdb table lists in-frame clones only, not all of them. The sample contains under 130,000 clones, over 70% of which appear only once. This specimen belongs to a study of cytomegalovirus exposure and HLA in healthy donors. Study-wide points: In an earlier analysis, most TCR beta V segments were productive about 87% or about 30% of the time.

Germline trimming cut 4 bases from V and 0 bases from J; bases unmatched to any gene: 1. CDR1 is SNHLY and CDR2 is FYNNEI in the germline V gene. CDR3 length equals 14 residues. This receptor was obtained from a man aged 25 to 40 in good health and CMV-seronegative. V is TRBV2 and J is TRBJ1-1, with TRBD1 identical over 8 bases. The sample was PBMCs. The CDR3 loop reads CASSVDRVNTEAFF. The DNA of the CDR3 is TGTGCCAGCAGTGTGGACAGGGTGAACACTGAAGCTTTCTTT.